The 18 T cell receptor beta chains in this list originate from one sample, sequenced in a study of identical twins. Using its own MiXCR run on the 5' RACE reads, TCRdb lists one record per CDR3 protein. The sample includes roughly 750,000 distinct CDR3 sequences, over 20% seen only once; the top ten take approximately 4.5%. These data also formed part of another study, on T cells expressing NK-cell markers.

Input material: PBMCs. Receptor source: a woman younger than 30 in good health.

The J gene is TRBJ1-6, the V gene TRBV6-6; a possible D gene is TRBD1 (6 bases). The CDR3 is 13 amino acids. Germline V gives CDR1 MNHNY, CDR2 SVGAGI (reference sequence). V dropped 8 bases and J dropped 9 bases, with 14 bases sitting between them. For the CDR3, the DNA is TGTGCCAGCGACACACAGGGTAGTTCACCCCTCCACTTT. Amino acids: CASDTQGSSPLHF.

The chain combines TRBV6-5 with TRBJ2-1; TRBD2 matches 7 bases. From germline, CDR1 is MNHEY and CDR2 SVGAGI. The V and J ends lost 4 bases and 4 bases, in that order; junction bases with no gene match: 7. The CDR3 totals 15 residues. This CDR3 is CASSSPASGYNEQFF. The CDR3 bases are TGTGCCAGCAGTTCTCCGGCTAGCGGATACAATGAGCAGTTCTTC.

The V call is TRBV7-9, the J call TRBJ1-1, with 10 positions matching TRBD1. This CDR3 has 16 residues. The V and J ends lost 2 bases and 5 bases, in that order; junction bases with no gene match: 8. In germline, CDR1 is SEHNR, CDR2 FQNEAQ (reference sequence). CDR3 bases: TGTGCCAGCAGCTTATCTGGGACAGGGGTTAGGACTGAAGCTTTCTTT. As protein: CASSLSGTGVRTEAFF.

V gene TRBV7-6 combines with J gene TRBJ2-2; 11 nucleotides match TRBD2. The trim removed 5 bases at V and 1 base at J, leaving 9 bases unmatched. This CDR3 comprises 18 residues. Germline loops: CDR1 SGHVS, CDR2 FNYEAQ. The CDR3 region is CASSLGDGTSGNTGELFF. The CDR3 nucleotides read TGTGCCAGCAGCCTCGGGGATGGGACTAGCGGGAACACCGGGGAGCTGTTTTTT.

The sample holds many counts of this clonotype. The V and J genes are TRBV5-1 and TRBJ1-1; D gene ambiguous. This CDR3 contains 13 residues. Per germline, CDR1 SGHRS and CDR2 YFSETQ. Trimming took off 4 bases at V and 0 bases at J, with 7 bases between the two ends. The CDR3 bases are TGCGCCAGCAGCGTGAACATGAACACTGAAGCTTTCTTT. This gives the protein CASSVNMNTEAFF.

This clonotype occurred a few times. The chain couples TRBV6-2 or TRBV6-3 to TRBJ2-1; no clear D gene. V was trimmed by 0 bases and J by 9 bases, leaving 9 bases between them. CDR3 length: 13 amino acids. Germline V lookup: CDR1 MNHEY, CDR2 SVGEGT. The CDR3 DNA reads TGTGCCAGCAGTTACTCGGCAACTGTTGAGCAGTTCTTC. Amino acid sequence: CASSYSATVEQFF.

CDR3 protein: CAISGVSGIGSDGYTF. CDR3 in DNA: TGTGCCATCAGTGGTGTCTCTGGGATAGGGTCAGATGGCTACACCTTC. The chain is built from TRBV10-3 and TRBJ1-2; D remains unclear. This CDR3 contains 16 residues. The V gene's germline CDR1 is ENHRY and CDR2 SYGVKD. Trimming removed 4 bases at V and 6 bases at J, with 21 bases between.

V and J are TRBV12-3 or TRBV12-4 and TRBJ2-7; maybe TRBD1 (6 bases). The V gene lost 2 bases and the J gene lost 4 bases, with 15 bases spanning the gap. The CDR3 totals 15 residues. The CDR3 DNA sequence: TGTGCCAGCAGTTTAATCCAGGGGCTCCTGTACGAGCAGTACTTC. Protein sequence: CASSLIQGLLYEQYF.

The chain has TRBV5-1 and TRBJ2-7; D is unresolved. Germline V gene data show CDR1 as SGHRS and CDR2 as YFSETQ. Between the trimmed V and J ends, which lost 4 bases and 5 bases, there was a span of 13 bases. This CDR3 spans 13 amino acids. CDR3 in amino acids: CASSRPTSHEQYF. CDR3 nucleotides: TGCGCCAGCAGCCGTCCAACATCCCACGAGCAGTACTTC.

The V call is TRBV4-2, the J call TRBJ2-2; D gene uncertain. CDR1 and CDR2 from the germline V gene are LGHNA and YNFKEQ. The V gene lost 1 base and the J gene lost 3 bases, with 9 bases spanning the gap. The CDR3 covers 15 residues. CDR3 loop: CASSQVGRDTGELFF. CDR3 DNA: TGTGCCAGCAGCCAAGTAGGTCGGGACACCGGGGAGCTGTTTTTT.

Only a few counts were recorded for this clonotype. The V gene is TRBV6-1, the J gene TRBJ1-1, with 7 bases lining up with TRBD1. The V gene end was trimmed by 5 bases and the J gene end by 3 bases; junction bases not matched to a gene: 9. The CDR3 has 15 residues. Germline values: CDR1 MNHNS, CDR2 SASEGT. The CDR3 bases are TGTGCCAGCAGTAAATGGGAACAGGGGTACACTGAAGCTTTCTTT. This codes for CASSKWEQGYTEAFF.

This chain joins TRBV6-2 or TRBV6-3 and TRBJ2-7, with TRBD2 matching over 13 bases. The V gene end was trimmed by 6 bases and the J gene end by 5 bases; junction bases not matched to a gene: 4. This CDR3 contains 14 residues. The germline CDR1 and CDR2 sequences are MNHEY and SVGEGT. CDR3 DNA sequence: TGTGCCAGCAGGGGGACTAGCGGGATCCACGAGCAGTACTTC. It codes for CASRGTSGIHEQYF.

This clonotype appeared a few times. This sequence joins TRBV4-3 and TRBJ2-3; tentative D call: TRBD2 (5 bases). The length of the CDR3 is 14 residues. V was shortened by 2 bases and J by 4 bases, with 10 bases between the two germline ends. CDR1 and CDR2 from the germline V gene are LGHNA and YSLEER. The CDR3 is CASSQPGESDTQYF. The CDR3 DNA follows: TGCGCCAGCAGCCAACCCGGGGAATCAGATACGCAGTATTTT.

This clonotype occurred a few times. V and J are TRBV5-1 and TRBJ1-6; TRBD1 might be the D (5 bases). This CDR3 spans 14 amino acids. V lost 1 base and J lost 9, with 11 bases in between. CDR1 and CDR2 from the germline V gene are SGHRS and YFSETQ. The CDR3 DNA is TGCGCCAGCAGCTTGTCGCCAGGGACTTCACCCCTCCACTTT. Translating gives CASSLSPGTSPLHF.

The chain joins TRBV7-9 to TRBJ2-1, with 7 bases lining up with TRBD2. V trimming: 3 bases; J trimming: 7 bases; junction bases outside the gene matches: 6. Germline V lookup: CDR1 SEHNR, CDR2 FQNEAQ (reference sequence). The CDR3 contains 14 residues. The CDR3: CASSFGLVSNEQFF. As DNA, the CDR3 is TGTGCCAGCAGCTTTGGACTAGTCTCAAATGAGCAGTTCTTC.

This chain joins TRBV5-1 and TRBJ2-7, with 11 bases matching TRBD1. The germline V gene has CDR1 SGHRS and CDR2 YFSETQ. Trimming at V came to 5 bases and at J to 3 bases, leaving 7 bases not matched to a gene. The CDR3 contains 15 residues. This CDR3 reads CASSIAGTGGYEQYF. The CDR3, as DNA: TGCGCCAGCAGTATTGCCGGGACAGGGGGCTACGAGCAGTACTTC. Filled out from reference TRBV5-1 and TRBJ2-7, the complete variable domain reads KAGVTQTPRYLIKTRGQQVTLSCSPISGHRSVSWYQQTPGQGLQFLFEYFSETQRNKGNFPGRFSGRQFSNSRSEMNVSTLELGDSALYLCASSIAGTGGYEQYFGPGTRLTVT.

This chain links TRBV25-1 with TRBJ1-2, with unresolved D. Trimming stripped 2 bases from V and 8 bases from J, with 9 bases between. Germline V gives CDR1 MGHDK, CDR2 SYGVNS. The CDR3 has 12 amino acids. The CDR3: CASSEGVRGYTF. The CDR3 bases are TGTGCCAGCAGTGAAGGAGTTCGGGGCTACACCTTC.

Only a few counts were recorded for this clonotype. This chain joins TRBV6-5 and TRBJ1-1; the match to TRBD1 covers 8 bases. The germline CDR1 and CDR2 sequences are MNHEY and SVGAGI. CDR3 length: 11 residues. The V segment lost 6 bases and the J segment 12 bases; nucleotides outside the gene matches: 6. CDR3 in DNA: TGTGCCAGCAGACACGGACAGGGCTCTTTCTTT. It codes for CASRHGQGSFF.